This T cell receptor (beta chain) was identified in a study of metastatic and nonmetastatic thyroid tumors. Study overall: Peripheral blood and tumor or nodule samples from malignant and benign thyroid patients were compared.

Thyroid surgery took place with no prior treatment in any patient. The length of the CDR3 is 15 residues. The V gene's germline CDR1 is MDHEN and CDR2 SYDVKM. V dropped 5 bases and J dropped 1 base, with 12 bases sitting between them. In the source study's methods: The distant-metastasis classifier for papillary thyroid cancer was built from CDR3 differences across clinicopathological groups. TCRdb recomputed clones from the PCR reads via MiXCR. These V and J calls originate from TCRdb's pipeline instead of the authors' own analysis. The sample has about 20,000 clones; more than 10% are singletons. This clone is labeled medium-sized (0.01 to 0.1%). Its antigen is still unknown. General observations from the study: Patients with malignant thyroid tumors reportedly had significantly higher TCR beta diversity than those with benign nodules, in blood and tumor.

This chain joins TRBV28 and TRBJ1-5; maybe TRBD1 (6 bases). Sequencing was done on a sample of blood. The receptor comes from a male donor with papillary thyroid cancer or a benign thyroid nodule (not recorded which). Some clones in this sample may be carry-over from other donors' samples. CDR3 in DNA: TGTGCCAGCAGTCCGACCGGACAGAGCAATCAGCCCCAGCATTTT. Protein sequence: CASSPTGQSNQPQHF.